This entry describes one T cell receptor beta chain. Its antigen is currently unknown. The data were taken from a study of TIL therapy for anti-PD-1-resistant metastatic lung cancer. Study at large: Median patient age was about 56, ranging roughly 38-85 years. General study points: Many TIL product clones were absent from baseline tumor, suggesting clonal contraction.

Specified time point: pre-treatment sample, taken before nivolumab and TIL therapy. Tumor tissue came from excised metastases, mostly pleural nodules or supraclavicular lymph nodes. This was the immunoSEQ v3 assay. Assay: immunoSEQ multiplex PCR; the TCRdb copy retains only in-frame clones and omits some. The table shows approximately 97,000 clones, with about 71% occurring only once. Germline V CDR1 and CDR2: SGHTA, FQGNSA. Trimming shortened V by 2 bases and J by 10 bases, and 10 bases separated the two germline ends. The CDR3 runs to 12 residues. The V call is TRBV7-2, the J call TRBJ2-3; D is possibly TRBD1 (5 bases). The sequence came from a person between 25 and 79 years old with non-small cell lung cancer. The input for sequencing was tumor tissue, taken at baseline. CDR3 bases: TGTGCCAGCAGCTTAAGGTGGGGCGCGCAGTATTTT. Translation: CASSLRWGAQYF. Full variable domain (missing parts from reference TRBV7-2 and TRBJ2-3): GAGVSQSPSNKVTEKGKDVELRCDPISGHTALYWYRQSLGQGLEFLIYFQGNSAPDKSGLPSDRFSAERTGGSVSTLTIQRTQQEDSAVYLCASSLRWGAQYFGPGTRLTVL.